This TCR beta chain was sequenced in a study of T cell responses to AZD1222 COVID-19 vaccine. Study-wide findings and caveats: Among the donors, most were white British and more were female, and clonal diversity was possibly underestimated. Receipt of two AZD1222 doses was followed by a rise in Spike-specific TCR breadth and depth.

The germline V gene encodes CDR1 SGHNT and CDR2 YENEEA. The CDR3 consists of 16 residues. Trimming took 5 bases from V and 4 from J, leaving 19 bases between them. Data came from immunoSEQ multiplex PCR; TCRdb stores just in-frame clones and leaves some out. The sample holds 100,000 or so clones; approximately 90% are singletons and the top ten take about 15%. A note on this clone: Its antigen is as yet unknown.

This clonotype was sampled from an adult in good health. The sample in question was peripheral blood, obtained on day 0 of AZD1222 vaccination. This sequence joins TRBV11-3 and TRBJ2-3, with D possibly being TRBD1 or TRBD2 (5 bases each). Here the CDR3 DNA reads TGTGCCAGCAGCCCCGGGACCTCCCAGAGGGCAGATACGCAGTATTTT. It specifies CASSPGTSQRADTQYF.